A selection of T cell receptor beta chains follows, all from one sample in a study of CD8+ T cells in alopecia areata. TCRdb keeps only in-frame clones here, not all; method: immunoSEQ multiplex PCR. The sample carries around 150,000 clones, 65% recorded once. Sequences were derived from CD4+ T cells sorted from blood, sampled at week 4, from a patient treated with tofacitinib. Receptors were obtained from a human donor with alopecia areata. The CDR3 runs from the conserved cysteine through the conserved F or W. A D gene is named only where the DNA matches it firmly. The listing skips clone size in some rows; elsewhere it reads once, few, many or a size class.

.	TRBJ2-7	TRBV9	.	CASSVDPRGFHEQYF	TGTGCCAGCAGCGTGGACCCTAGAGGTTTCCACGAGCAGTACTTC
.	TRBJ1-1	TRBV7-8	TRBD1	CASSSTGWTEAFF	TGTGCCAGCAGCTCGACAGGGTGGACTGAAGCTTTCTTT
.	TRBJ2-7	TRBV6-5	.	CASSYSQEDEQYF	TGTGCCAGCAGTTACTCTCAGGAGGACGAGCAGTACTTC
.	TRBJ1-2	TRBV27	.	CASSSSNIPRGYTF	TGTGCCAGCAGTTCCTCCAACATCCCAAGGGGCTACACCTTC
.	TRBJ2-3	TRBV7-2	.	CASSLSVRYTDTQYF	TGTGCCAGCAGCTTAAGCGTTAGGTACACAGATACGCAGTATTTT
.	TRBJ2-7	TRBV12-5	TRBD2	CASGPGLAVSYTYEQYF	TGTGCTAGTGGTCCCGGACTAGCGGTTAGTTATACCTACGAGCAGTACTTC
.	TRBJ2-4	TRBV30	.	CASSPGGGPIQYF	TGTGCCTCCTCCCCAGGGGGGGGTCCCATTCAGTACTTC
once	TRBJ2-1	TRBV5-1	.	CASSLVGPYNEQFF	TGCGCCAGCAGCTTGGTAGGGCCCTACAATGAGCAGTTCTTC
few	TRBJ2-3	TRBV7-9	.	CASSLARGTDTQYF	TGTGCCAGCAGCTTAGCAAGGGGCACAGATACGCAGTATTTT
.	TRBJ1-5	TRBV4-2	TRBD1	CASRRSGGQPQHF	TGTGCCAGCAGAAGGTCAGGGGGCCAGCCCCAGCATTTT
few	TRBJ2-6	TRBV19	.	CASSEQGTGANVLTF	TGTGCCAGTAGTGAACAGGGAACTGGGGCCAACGTCCTGACTTTC
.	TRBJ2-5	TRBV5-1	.	CASSLDRVGETQYF	TGCGCCAGCAGCTTGGACAGGGTTGGAGAGACCCAGTACTTC
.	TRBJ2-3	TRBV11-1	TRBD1	CASSFDRGKDTQYF	TGTGCCAGCAGCTTCGACAGGGGAAAAGATACGCAGTATTTT
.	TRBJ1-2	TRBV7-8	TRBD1	CASSLGDRGKYGYTF	TGTGCCAGCAGCTTAGGGGACAGGGGAAAGTATGGCTACACCTTC